The source of this TCR beta chain is a study of T cells after yellow fever vaccination. Study at large: It was SMART-Seq v4 Ultra Low Input that prepared the fractions with low cell numbers. Study-wide results and caveats: Abundant contaminating clonotypes from the bulk population could appear in FACS-sorted repertoires.

This clonotype has more than one count but fewer than ten. The antigen is undetermined. There are 11 residues in the CDR3. Germline loops: CDR1 MNHEY, CDR2 SVGEGT. V lost 0 bases and J 9 bases, leaving 3 bases between the germline ends. Template switching by 5'RACE produced TCR cDNA, adding a universal primer site and UMIs. Each CDR3 protein gets one entry after TCRdb re-called the 5' RACE reads with MiXCR. The sample carries about 320,000 distinct CDR3 sequences, about 4.5% recorded once. The chain joins TRBV6-2 or TRBV6-3 to TRBJ1-5; D is undetermined. The input for sequencing was PBMCs, taken 15 days after the yellow fever booster vaccination. This receptor was taken from a man between 18 and 29 years old who received the YFV17D yellow fever vaccine. The CDR3 loop reads CASSYSGPQHF. The CDR3 region has the DNA TGTGCCAGCAGTTACTCCGGGCCCCAGCATTTT.